Below, 16 T cell receptor beta chains from the same sample are listed, as sequenced in a study of blood T cell repertoires in COVID-19. Generated by immunoSEQ multiplex PCR, the TCRdb table keeps only in-frame clones and is missing some. The sample holds about 59,000 clones, 65% to 85% seen once. The sequenced sample consisted of peripheral blood. The source is a man in his sixties with acute or convalescent COVID-19.

The rearrangement links TRBV19 to TRBJ1-5; D gene uncertain. Germline lookup yields CDR1 LNHDA and CDR2 SQIVND (reference sequence). Trimming shortened V by 0 bases and J by 4 bases, and 4 bases separated the two germline ends. This CDR3 region has 13 residues. CDR3 DNA sequence: TGTGCCAGTAGTATAGATCTAAATCAGCCCCAGCATTTT. Translated, it gives CASSIDLNQPQHF.

The chain combines TRBV10-3 with TRBJ1-5, with D possibly TRBD1 on 6 matching bases. CDR1 is ENHRY, CDR2 SYGVKD, per germline. There are 15 residues in the CDR3. The V and J ends lost 5 bases and 0 bases respectively, with 11 bases between them. For the CDR3, the DNA is TGTGCCATCAGTAAAGGACAGACTAGCAATCAGCCCCAGCATTTT. Its translation: CAISKGQTSNQPQHF.

This CDR3 reads CASSPGGLAGALGETQYF. CDR3 nucleotide sequence: TGTGCCAGCAGCCCCGGAGGGCTAGCGGGGGCCTTAGGAGAGACCCAGTACTTC. This sequence joins TRBV11-2 and TRBJ2-5; 10 nucleotides align to TRBD2. This CDR3 has 18 amino acids. The junction had 16 bases not matched to a gene; V was cut back by 5 bases and J by 4 bases. From germline, CDR1 is SGHAT and CDR2 FQNNGV.

V usage is TRBV14 and J usage is TRBJ2-2; 9 nucleotides agree with TRBD1. The CDR3 sequence is 18 residues long. Per the germline V gene, CDR1 is SGHDN and CDR2 is FVKESK. The J segment lost 6 bases and the V segment lost 4 bases, leaving 15 bases of the junction unmatched. The CDR3 spells CASSLGQGLLRRAGELFF. CDR3 sequence (DNA): TGTGCCAGCAGCCTGGGACAGGGCTTACTCAGGCGCGCCGGGGAGCTGTTTTTT.

This chain links TRBV4-1 with TRBJ2-7; 10 nucleotides align to TRBD2. The ends lost 1 base at V and 7 bases at J; junction bases unmatched: 7. In germline, CDR1 is MGHRA, CDR2 YSYEKL. The CDR3 length is 15 residues. CDR3 in DNA: TGCGCCAGCAGCCAAGGGACTAGCGGTTTTGGTGAGCAGTACTTC. It translates to CASSQGTSGFGEQYF.

The chain couples TRBV5-1 to TRBJ2-3; unclear D gene. Germline V gives CDR1 SGHRS, CDR2 YFSETQ. CDR3 length: 15 residues. Trimming stripped 0 bases from V and 2 bases from J, with 10 bases between. The CDR3 sequence: CASSLEDSDTDTQYF. CDR3 nucleotides: TGCGCCAGCAGCTTGGAAGATTCAGACACAGATACGCAGTATTTT.

This rearrangement joins TRBV15 to TRBJ1-4, with D possibly matching TRBD1 (5 bases). The germline V gene has CDR1 LNHNV and CDR2 YYDKDF (reference sequence). The length of the CDR3 is 20 residues. Trimming stripped 0 bases from V and 3 bases from J, with 23 bases between. CDR3 sequence: CATSRDNYRPPATSNEKLFF. The CDR3 bases are TGTGCCACCAGCAGAGATAATTACAGGCCCCCAGCCACCTCTAATGAAAAACTGTTTTTT.

The rearrangement uses TRBV6-5 and TRBJ2-2, with 8 bases lining up with TRBD1. Losses at the gene ends were 5 bases for V and 7 bases for J; bases not matched to a gene: 9. Looked up from germline, CDR1 is MNHEY and CDR2 is SVGAGI. The CDR3 has 15 amino acids. Written as DNA, the CDR3 is TGTGCCAGCAGTCGGGACAGGATCGTTAGCGGGGAGCTGTTTTTT. This sequence encodes CASSRDRIVSGELFF.

The chain couples TRBV5-1 to TRBJ2-3; D remains unclear. The CDR3 consists of 15 residues. Looked up from germline, CDR1 is SGHRS and CDR2 is YFSETQ. V lost 0 bases and J 3 bases, leaving 11 bases between the germline ends. The CDR3 loop reads CASSLDPPRTDTQYF. The CDR3 DNA sequence: TGCGCCAGCAGCTTGGACCCCCCGAGGACAGATACGCAGTATTTT.

The chain uses TRBV6-6 and TRBJ2-7, with TRBD2 matching 9 bases. CDR3 length equals 15 residues. The germline gives CDR1 MNHNY, CDR2 SVGAGI (reference sequence). The junction had 7 bases not matched to a gene; V was cut back by 0 bases and J by 7 bases. The CDR3 region is CASSYSGSGGGEQYF. The CDR3 DNA sequence: TGTGCCAGCAGTTACTCGGGTAGCGGGGGAGGAGAGCAGTACTTC.

J is TRBJ2-2 and V is TRBV7-9; 10 bases fit TRBD2. This CDR3 region has 14 residues. Germline CDR1 reads SEHNR; CDR2 reads FQNEAQ (reference sequence). Trimming cost V 7 bases and J 3 bases; bases outside gene matches: 2. CDR3 residues: CASTLAGDTGELFF. The CDR3 region has the DNA TGTGCCAGCACCCTAGCGGGGGACACCGGGGAGCTGTTTTTT.

The sample holds a few counts of this clone. The gene calls are TRBV6-5 and TRBJ1-1; 9 bases fit TRBD1. Germline V gives CDR1 MNHEY, CDR2 SVGAGI. After removal of 6 bases from V and 0 bases from J, the junction contained 5 bases not matched to a gene. The CDR3 has 15 residues. CDR3: CASSTGGGMNTEAFF. The CDR3 DNA is TGTGCCAGCAGCACAGGGGGCGGAATGAACACTGAAGCTTTCTTT.

This chain uses TRBV6-1 with TRBJ1-2; D is possibly TRBD1 (6 bases). This CDR3 comprises 16 residues. Trimming pared 4 bases from V and 7 bases from J, leaving 22 bases between. Per germline, CDR1 MNHNS and CDR2 SASEGT. CDR3 sequence (DNA): TGTGCCAGCAGTGCCCTTAGGGGGTCTTATGCGTTTGGCTACACCTTC. Amino acid sequence: CASSALRGSYAFGYTF.

This clone was seen more than once but under ten times. The J gene is TRBJ1-2, the V gene TRBV19; perhaps TRBD1 as D (5 bases). Looked up from germline, CDR1 is LNHDA and CDR2 is SQIVND (reference sequence). The CDR3 contains 14 residues. V lost 8 bases, J lost 4 bases, and 17 bases lay in between. The CDR3 DNA is TGTGCCAGTCATTCGACAGACCAAGGCTATGGCTACACCTTC. It yields the protein CASHSTDQGYGYTF. The whole variable domain, remainder taken from reference TRBV19 and TRBJ1-2, is DGGITQSPKYLFRKEGQNVTLSCEQNLNHDAMYWYRQDPGQGLRLIYYSQIVNDFQKGDIAEGYSVSREKKESFPLTVTSAQKNPTAFYLCASHSTDQGYGYTFGSGTRLTVV.

In its sample, this clone ranks as medium-sized. The chain couples TRBV5-1 to TRBJ1-1; D is unclear. The CDR3 consists of 13 residues. Trimming stripped 4 bases from V and 1 base from J, with 8 bases between. Germline CDR1 SGHRS, CDR2 YFSETQ. Here the CDR3 DNA reads TGCGCCAGCAGCGAACAGCCGAACACTGAAGCTTTCTTT. Translating it yields CASSEQPNTEAFF.

The chain couples TRBV23-1 to TRBJ2-2; D might be TRBD1 (6 bases). TRBV23-1 is given ORF status, its function remaining uncertain. V was cut by 4 bases and J by 4 bases, with 34 bases left in between. The CDR3 loop spans 22 amino acids. CDR3 protein: CASSPRVNRDTSPMESTGELFF. The DNA of the CDR3 is TGCGCCAGCAGTCCACGAGTTAACCGGGACACTAGTCCCATGGAGAGCACCGGGGAGCTGTTTTTT.